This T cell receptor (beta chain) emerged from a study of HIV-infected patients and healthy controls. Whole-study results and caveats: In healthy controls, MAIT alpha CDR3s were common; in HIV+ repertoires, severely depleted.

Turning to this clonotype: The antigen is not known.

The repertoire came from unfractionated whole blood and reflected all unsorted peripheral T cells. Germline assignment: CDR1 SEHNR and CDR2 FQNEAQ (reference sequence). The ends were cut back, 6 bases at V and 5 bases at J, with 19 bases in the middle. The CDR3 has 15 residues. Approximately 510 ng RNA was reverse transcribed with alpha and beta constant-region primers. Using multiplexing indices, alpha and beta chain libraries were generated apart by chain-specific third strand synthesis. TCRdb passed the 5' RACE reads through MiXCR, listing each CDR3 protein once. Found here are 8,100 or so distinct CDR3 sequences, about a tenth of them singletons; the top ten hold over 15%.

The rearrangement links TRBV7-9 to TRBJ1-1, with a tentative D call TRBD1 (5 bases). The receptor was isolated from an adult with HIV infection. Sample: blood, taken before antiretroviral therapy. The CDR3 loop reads CASSLLVGQMTEAFF. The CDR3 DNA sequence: TGTGCCAGCAGTCTCCTAGTAGGACAAATGACTGAAGCTTTCTTT. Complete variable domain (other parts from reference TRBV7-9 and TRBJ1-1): DTGVSQNPRHKITKRGQNVTFRCDPISEHNRLYWYRQTLGQGPEFLTYFQNEAQLEKSRLLSDRFSAERPKGSFSTLEIQRTEQGDSAMYLCASSLLVGQMTEAFFGQGTRLTVV.